Shown below are 14 T cell receptor beta chains from a single sample sequenced in a study of graft-versus-host responses after intestinal transplantation. Data came from immunoSEQ multiplex PCR; TCRdb stores just in-frame clones and leaves some out. The sample shows 96,000 or so clones, approximately 90% of them seen only once. These receptors have no identified antigens. Here the sequenced sample was unstimulated CD4+ T cells sorted from spleen or lymph node cells, taken before intestinal transplant. Receptors originate from a human donor who received an intestinal transplant.

This clone was counted once. This sequence joins TRBV4-2 and TRBJ2-1, with unresolved D. V was clipped by 0 bases and J by 4 bases, with 7 bases between them. The germline CDR1 and CDR2 sequences are LGHNA and YNFKEQ. The CDR3 sequence is 14 residues long. This CDR3 is CASSQEATYNEQFF. The CDR3 DNA follows: TGTGCCAGCAGCCAAGAAGCGACTTACAATGAGCAGTTCTTC.

The chain recombines TRBV18 with TRBJ2-2; D not resolved. V dropped 5 bases and J dropped 5 bases, with 9 bases sitting between them. The germline gives CDR1 KGHSH, CDR2 LQKENI. CDR3 length: 13 residues. In nucleotides, the CDR3 is TGTGCCAGCTCAGTTGAGAGGACCGGGGAGCTGTTTTTT. Amino acid sequence: CASSVERTGELFF.

As to this clone: No DNA is shown, since the ends of the CDR3 on it are uncertain; the CDR3 is the one TCRdb lists. The chain has TRBV30 and TRBJ1-1; the DNA was not used to check the table's D call, TRBD1. Germline CDR1 is GTSNPN and CDR2 is SVGIG (reference sequence). A total of 12 residues make up the CDR3, ends included. CDR3 sequence: CAWGTGIGLQGF.

V is TRBV10-3 and J is TRBJ2-7; 13 nucleotides align to TRBD2. Germline trimming cut 10 bases from V and 3 bases from J; bases unmatched to any gene: 9. Germline loops: CDR1 ENHRY, CDR2 SYGVKD. CDR3 length: 15 residues. The CDR3, as DNA: TGTGCCACCCGACTAGCGGGGGGCCACTACTACGAGCAGTACTTC. Translated: CATRLAGGHYYEQYF.

The chain carries TRBV4-2 and TRBJ2-1; TRBD2 matches at 10 bases. In germline, CDR1 is LGHNA, CDR2 YNFKEQ. With 4 bases clipped from V and 2 bases from J, the junction kept 14 bases outside the gene matches. The CDR3 runs 19 residues. CDR3 coding DNA: TGTGCCAGCAGCCGAATAGCGGGAGGACGAAATGTGCCCTACAATGAGCAGTTCTTC. This encodes CASSRIAGGRNVPYNEQFF.

The chain carries TRBV15 and TRBJ2-2; 7 bases line up with TRBD1. Germline loops: CDR1 LNHNV, CDR2 YYDKDF (reference sequence). Unmatched junction bases numbered 11, after V lost 2 bases and J lost 5 bases. The CDR3 has 17 amino acids. The CDR3 loop is CATSRRSGGRRTGELFF. Written as DNA, the CDR3 is TGTGCCACCAGCAGAAGGTCAGGGGGTAGGAGAACCGGGGAGCTGTTTTTT.

V usage is TRBV10-2 and J usage is TRBJ2-1, with 8 bases matching TRBD2. With 6 bases clipped from V and 0 bases from J, the junction kept 4 bases outside the gene matches. Germline lookup yields CDR1 WSHSY and CDR2 SAAADI. The CDR3 is made up of 15 amino acids. CDR3 nucleotide sequence: TGCGCCAGCAGGAAACTAGCGGCCTCCTACAATGAGCAGTTCTTC. This sequence encodes CASRKLAASYNEQFF.

The chain combines TRBV7-9 with TRBJ2-7, with TRBD2 matching 11 bases. CDR1 and CDR2 from the germline V gene are SEHNR and FQNEAQ (reference sequence). The CDR3 sequence is 17 residues long. The V segment lost 5 bases and the J segment 2 bases; nucleotides outside the gene matches: 11. The CDR3 region has the DNA TGTGCCAGCAGCCGCGGGGTAGCGGGAGGGGTCGCCTACGAGCAGTACTTC. Its translation is CASSRGVAGGVAYEQYF.

This sequence joins TRBV2 and TRBJ2-3, with 14 bases fitting TRBD2. After removal of 7 bases from V and 0 bases from J, the junction contained 9 bases not matched to a gene. The germline V gene has CDR1 SNHLY and CDR2 FYNNEI. The length of the CDR3 is 18 residues. CDR3 in DNA: TGTGCCAGCACCAAGGGACTAGCGGGAGCCCCTAGCACAGATACGCAGTATTTT. This codes for CASTKGLAGAPSTDTQYF.

This chain connects TRBV14 to TRBJ2-3; D is ambiguous. Trimming took off 3 bases at V and 3 bases at J, with 10 bases between the two ends. This CDR3 comprises 14 residues. The germline V gene has CDR1 SGHDN and CDR2 FVKESK. CDR3 DNA sequence: TGTGCCAGCAGCCAGCTAGACTGGACAGATACGCAGTATTTT. This codes for CASSQLDWTDTQYF.

The chain combines TRBV7-3 with TRBJ2-1, with TRBD1 identical over 9 bases. J was trimmed by 5 bases and V by 1 base; bases with no gene match: 3. This CDR3 is built from 15 residues. Germline CDR1 reads SGHTA; CDR2 reads FQGTGA. This CDR3 reads CASSLMGQGNNEQFF. CDR3 DNA: TGTGCCAGCAGCTTAATGGGACAGGGCAACAATGAGCAGTTCTTC.

J is TRBJ2-7 and V is TRBV7-2; the D gene is possibly TRBD2 (7 bases). CDR3 length: 15 residues. V lost 2 bases and J lost 2, with 13 bases in between. CDR1 is SGHTA, CDR2 FQGNSA, per germline. CDR3 residues: CASSLTKGGTYEQYF. The CDR3 DNA sequence: TGTGCCAGCAGCTTAACAAAGGGGGGGACCTACGAGCAGTACTTC.

The chain links TRBV7-2 to TRBJ2-1; 15 nucleotides align to TRBD2. Germline-derived CDR1 and CDR2 are SGHTA and FQGNSA. This CDR3 has 18 residues. The V segment lost 3 bases and the J segment 0 bases; nucleotides outside the gene matches: 3. CDR3 loop: CASSLGTSGRNSYNEQFF. The CDR3 nucleotides read TGTGCCAGCAGCTTGGGGACTAGCGGGAGGAACTCCTACAATGAGCAGTTCTTC.

Turning to this clone: The CDR3 does not end in the conserved phenylalanine or tryptophan, so this is likely a read error. The limits of the CDR3 on the DNA are not certain, so only TCRdb's listed CDR3 is given. J is TRBJ1-5 and V is TRBV12-2. TRBV12-2 is a pseudogene locus. The CDR3 contains 8 residues when both ends are counted. The CDR3 loop is CASRLVRV.